This T cell receptor beta chain was documented in a study of beta chain features in type 1 diabetes. Points on this clone: Its antigen is still unknown.

Expressed TCRB transcripts were sequenced because the isolated RNA had all been reverse transcribed beforehand. TCRdb keeps only in-frame clones here, not all; method: immunoSEQ multiplex PCR. Counted here are 810,000 or so clones, roughly a sixth occurring once; the ten biggest clones make up around 0.02%. Whole-study results and caveats: A greater similarity of naive, central memory and Treg TCRB repertoires was seen among patients than among healthy donors. HLA influence on TCRB rearrangement stayed unresolved here.

This TCR was recovered from a young woman in good health. Sequencing was done on a sample of naive CD4+ T cells from blood.

In DNA form, the CDR3 reads TGTGCCAGCTCACCATTGGAGCGGATATACAATGAGCAGTTCTTC. It specifies CASSPLERIYNEQFF. This rearrangement joins TRBV18 to TRBJ2-1; a possible D gene is TRBD2 (5 bases). The CDR3 totals 15 residues. The germline V gene has CDR1 KGHSH and CDR2 LQKENI. V was cut by 2 bases and J by 4 bases, with 12 bases left in between.